This TCR beta chain was identified in a study of CD8 T cells in ankylosing spondylitis. Each CDR3 protein gets one entry after TCRdb re-called the 5' RACE reads with MiXCR. The sample yields roughly 180,000 distinct CDR3 sequences, approximately 10% seen once. V was clipped by 4 bases and J by 4 bases; unmatched bases: 3. The CDR3 consists of 13 residues. The germline V gene has CDR1 DFQATT and CDR2 SNEGSKA (reference sequence). The chain links TRBV20-1 to TRBJ2-1; 8 positions agree with TRBD2. Input material: blood, either unsorted or a sorted T cell fraction (not recorded which). This TCR was sampled from a female donor with ankylosing spondylitis or in good health (not recorded which). CDR3 DNA: TGCAGTGCTATTAGCGGGACTTACAATGAGCAGTTCTTC. This gives the protein CSAISGTYNEQFF.